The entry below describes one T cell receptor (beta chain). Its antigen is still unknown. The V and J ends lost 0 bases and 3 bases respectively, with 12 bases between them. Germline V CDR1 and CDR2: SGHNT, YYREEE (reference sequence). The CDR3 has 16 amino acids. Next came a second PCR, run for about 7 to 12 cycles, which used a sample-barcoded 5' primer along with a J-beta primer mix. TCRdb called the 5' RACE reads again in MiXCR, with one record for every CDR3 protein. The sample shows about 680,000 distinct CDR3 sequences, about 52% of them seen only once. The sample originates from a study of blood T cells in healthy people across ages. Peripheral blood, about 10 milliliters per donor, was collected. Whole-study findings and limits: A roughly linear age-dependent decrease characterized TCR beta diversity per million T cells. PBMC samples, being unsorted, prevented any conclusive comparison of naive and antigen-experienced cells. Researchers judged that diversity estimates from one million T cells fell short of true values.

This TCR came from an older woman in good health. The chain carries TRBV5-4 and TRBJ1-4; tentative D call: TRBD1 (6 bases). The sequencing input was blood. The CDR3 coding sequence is TGTGCCAGCAGCTTGGCCGGGGAGGGGGCTAATGAAAAACTGTTTTTT. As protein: CASSLAGEGANEKLFF.